Listed below are T cell receptor beta chains from one sample, sequenced in a study of T cells after yellow fever vaccination. One entry per CDR3 protein, called by TCRdb with MiXCR from the 5' RACE reads. The data hold 230,000 or so distinct CDR3 sequences, with about 3.9% observed a single time. This material consisted of PBMCs, taken 15 days after the yellow fever booster vaccination. The receptors shown here come from a young man who received the YFV17D yellow fever vaccine. CDR3s include the opening cysteine and the closing phenylalanine or tryptophan. D genes are given only for firm matches. Clone size is shown for a subset of rows, as once, few, many or a class of expanded clone.

TGTGCCAGCAGTTCCCCTAATAAGGGTTTCTATGGCTACACCTTC CASSSPNKGFYGYTF TRBV6-5 many TRBJ1-2 -
TGTGCCAGCAGTCGCTTACAGGGGGGGACTGAAGCTTTCTTT CASSRLQGGTEAFF TRBV27 - TRBJ1-1 TRBD1
TGCGCCAGCAGCCCGGACTATTCGAACACCGGGGAGCTGTTTTTT CASSPDYSNTGELFF TRBV5-1 many TRBJ2-2 -
TGCGCCAGCAGCCGGACACCCGGCAATCAGCCCCAGCATTTT CASSRTPGNQPQHF TRBV5-1 many TRBJ1-5 -
TGTGCCACCAGTGGGCCTTGGGCTGGGGCCAACGTCCTGACTTTC CATSGPWAGANVLTF TRBV24-1 many TRBJ2-6 -
TGCAGTGCTACAGACAGGGTCCCAGATACGCAGTATTTT CSATDRVPDTQYF TRBV20-1 many TRBJ2-3 TRBD1
TGCAGTGCACAAGTACAGGGGGCTGGGGCCAACGTCCTGACTTTC CSAQVQGAGANVLTF TRBV20-1 few TRBJ2-6 TRBD1
TGCAGTGCTAGAAAACCCCATGATTGGTTCGGCTACACCTTC CSARKPHDWFGYTF TRBV20-1 many TRBJ1-2 -
TGTGCCAGCGGACAGGCAGCCAGCACAGATACGCAGTATTTT CASGQAASTDTQYF TRBV7-9 many TRBJ2-3 TRBD1
TGCGCCAGCAGCCTGAGGGCTAGCGGGGGTAGCGTACAAGAGACCCAGTACTTC CASSLRASGGSVQETQYF TRBV5-1 many TRBJ2-5 TRBD2
TGCGCCAGCAAGGACAGGGTCGGGGATTACAATGAGCAGTTCTTC CASKDRVGDYNEQFF TRBV10-2 many TRBJ2-1 TRBD1
TGCGCCAGCAGCTCGACCCTTTCTATTATGAACACTGAAGCTTTCTTT CASSSTLSIMNTEAFF TRBV5-1 many TRBJ1-1 -
TGCAGTGCTAGAGATTCGGCTGGGAGCCAAGAGACCCAGTACTTC CSARDSAGSQETQYF TRBV20-1 few TRBJ2-5 -
TGCGCCAGCACCAAAGCTGAGCGGGGGGCCTACAATGAGCAGTTCTTC CASTKAERGAYNEQFF TRBV5-1 many TRBJ2-1 TRBD2